One sample yielded the 2 T cell receptor beta chains listed below, sequenced in a study of beta chain features in type 1 diabetes. Regarding the study as a whole: Type 1 diabetes patients showed a moderate but significant shortening of TCRB CDR3s in all four CD4+ subsets.

These TCRs are of unknown antigen specificity. All of the isolated RNA was reverse transcribed, so expressed TCRB transcripts were sequenced. Measured with immunoSEQ multiplex PCR; TCRdb has only the in-frame clones, and not every one. The sample consists of about 650,000 clones, over 10% of them appearing once. The sample was naive CD4+ T cells from blood. These receptors originate from a man aged 30 to 39 with type 1 diabetes.

The chain combines TRBV4-3 with TRBJ1-1, with 7 positions matching TRBD1. The CDR3 consists of 16 residues. The V segment lost 2 bases and the J segment 1 base; nucleotides outside the gene matches: 7. Per the germline V gene, CDR1 is LGHNA and CDR2 is YSLEER. The CDR3 here is CASSQKGGTANTEAFF. In nucleotides, the CDR3 is TGCGCCAGCAGCCAAAAAGGCGGGACAGCGAACACTGAAGCTTTCTTT.

This clone was seen more than once but under ten times. The V and J genes are TRBV6-5 and TRBJ2-7; no firm D call. V lost 4 bases and J 1 base, leaving 11 bases between the germline ends. The germline CDR1 and CDR2 sequences are MNHEY and SVGAGI. This CDR3 has 14 residues. The CDR3 reads CASSWAKSSYEQYF. CDR3 coding DNA: TGTGCCAGCAGTTGGGCAAAATCGTCCTACGAGCAGTACTTC.